Listed here are 3 T cell receptor beta chains from one sample, sequenced in a study of CD8 T cells in ankylosing spondylitis. Findings of the study overall: Seemingly characteristic of ankylosing spondylitis blood was a TCR beta motif consisting of eight highly homologous variants.

Antigens for these TCRs are unknown. TCRdb recomputed calls from the 5' RACE reads with MiXCR, one row per CDR3 protein. The sample has roughly 440,000 distinct CDR3 sequences, roughly a sixth seen once; the top ten hold just over 1%. The material sequenced was blood, either unsorted or a sorted T cell fraction (not recorded which). The receptors were gathered from a male donor with ankylosing spondylitis.

Here the CDR3 reads CASSLDGRGGAFF. In DNA form, the CDR3 reads TGTGCCAGCAGCTTAGATGGTAGGGGGGGAGCTTTCTTT. This chain joins TRBV11-2 and TRBJ1-1, with D possibly being TRBD1 (6 bases). Looked up from germline, CDR1 is SGHAT and CDR2 is FQNNGV. Trimming cost V 0 bases and J 10 bases, with 12 bases left between them. The CDR3 runs to 13 residues.

This chain uses TRBV5-1 with TRBJ1-2; D may be TRBD1 (6 bases). V lost 2 bases to trimming and J lost 7 bases, with 15 bases between them. The CDR3 is 14 residues long. In germline, CDR1 is SGHRS, CDR2 YFSETQ. CDR3 residues: CASSFLPTGTGYTF. In DNA form, the CDR3 reads TGCGCCAGCAGCTTCCTACCGACAGGCACTGGCTACACCTTC.

This clonotype showed up many times. The CDR3 spells CASSPRRSSGYEQYF. For the CDR3, the DNA is TGTGCCAGCAGCCCTCGGAGGAGTAGCGGCTACGAGCAGTACTTC. The J gene is TRBJ2-7, the V gene TRBV4-2; D may be TRBD2 (6 bases). There are 15 residues in the CDR3. V was trimmed by 4 bases and J by 3 bases, leaving 16 bases between them. The germline V gene encodes CDR1 LGHNA and CDR2 YNFKEQ.